This T cell receptor (beta chain) was sequenced for a study of blood T cell repertoires in COVID-19. Study-wide context: The study drew acute and convalescent COVID-19 samples from the United States, Italy and Spain. PBMCs, B-cell-depleted T cells, or T cells provided the cDNA or gDNA that made up the material.

How the authors handled the data: The authors estimated nucleated cell counts from reference gene primer amplification. Sequencing was performed with immunoSEQ multiplex PCR; in TCRdb, only in-frame clones are kept and a portion is missing. The D gene and trimming were derived from the DNA, and the V and J assignments and clone size from that table. The sample consists of approximately 470,000 clones, 70% to 90% of them appearing once. Germline V gene sequence: CDR1 SGHTA, CDR2 FQGNSA. The V and J ends lost 5 bases and 4 bases, in that order; junction bases with no gene match: 7. The length of the CDR3 is 14 residues.

This clonotype was obtained from a human donor in a cohort sampled during active COVID-19. Sequencing was performed on peripheral blood. J is TRBJ2-7 and V is TRBV7-2; 8 bases are a match to TRBD1. The CDR3 loop is CASSLDRGEYEQYF. The CDR3 DNA sequence: TGTGCCAGCAGCCTCGACAGGGGAGAATACGAGCAGTACTTC.